The rows below give T cell receptor beta chains drawn from one sample of a study of blood T cells in healthy people across ages. TCRdb called the 5' RACE reads again in MiXCR, with one record for every CDR3 protein. Among 710,000 or so distinct CDR3 sequences listed, 22% were seen once. The sample comprised blood. These receptors all stem from a man between 65 and 85 years old in good health. Both conserved end residues are part of each CDR3. Fields, in order: J gene, V gene, D gene, clone size, CDR3 DNA, CDR3 protein. A D gene is named only where the DNA matches it firmly. Not all rows give a size; the values are once, few, many and, for expanded clones, a class.

TRBJ2-1	TRBV20-1	NA	few	TGCAGTGCTAGCCGGGATCTATACAATGAGCAGTTCTTC	CSASRDLYNEQFF
TRBJ2-4	TRBV25-1	NA	few	TGTGCCAGCAGTCCCCAGGGCTCCGAGGGCAAAAACATTCAGTACTTC	CASSPQGSEGKNIQYF
TRBJ1-2	TRBV3-1	TRBD1	NA	TGTGCCAGCAGCTACGGGACAGGGCTAGCCGATGGCTACACCTTC	CASSYGTGLADGYTF
TRBJ2-1	TRBV20-1	TRBD2	few	TGCAGTGCTAGAGACTCAAAAGGGACTAGCGGGATTAAGAATGAGCAGTTCTTC	CSARDSKGTSGIKNEQFF
TRBJ1-3	TRBV5-1	TRBD1	NA	TGCGCCAGCAGCGATCAGACAGGGTCTGGAAACACCATATATTTT	CASSDQTGSGNTIYF
TRBJ2-6	TRBV2	NA	NA	TGTGCCAGCAGTGAGGCAGGGCTTCCCCTTTCTGGGGCCAACGTCCTGACTTTC	CASSEAGLPLSGANVLTF
TRBJ2-3	TRBV3-1	TRBD2	NA	TGTGCCAGCAGCCACCAGCGGGGGGGCGGAACAGATACGCAGTATTTT	CASSHQRGGGTDTQYF
TRBJ2-1	TRBV7-8	NA	many	TGTGCCAGCAGCTTCAGGGAGTTCAATGAGCAGTTCTTC	CASSFREFNEQFF
TRBJ1-2	TRBV19	NA	few	TGTGCCAGTAACGAACTTGGGGTTCTCTATGGCTACACCTTC	CASNELGVLYGYTF
TRBJ1-1	TRBV20-1	NA	many	TGCAGTGCTAGACCAGTGAACACTGAAGCTTTCTTT	CSARPVNTEAFF
TRBJ1-2	TRBV20-1	NA	few	TGCAGTGCTAGAGGACGCCCGGAATATGGCTACACCTTC	CSARGRPEYGYTF
TRBJ2-1	TRBV15	TRBD1	NA	TGTGCCACCCAGTGGGACAGGGGTTCTTGGGAGCAGTTCTTC	CATQWDRGSWEQFF
TRBJ1-1	TRBV11-3	NA	NA	TGTGCCAGCAGCTTAGTTGCCGTCGGGAGGGCTGAAGCTTTCTTT	CASSLVAVGRAEAFF
TRBJ1-1	TRBV5-1	NA	few	TGCGCCAGCACCCAGGGAGGGAGAAACACTGAAGCTTTCTTT	CASTQGGRNTEAFF
TRBJ2-7	TRBV7-8	TRBD1	many	TGTGCCAGCAGCGAACCCGGGACAGCTTCCTACGAGCAGTACTTC	CASSEPGTASYEQYF
TRBJ2-5	TRBV14	NA	few	TGTGCCAGCAGCCAAGACAGGGCGTTGACCCAGTACTTC	CASSQDRALTQYF
TRBJ2-5	TRBV28	NA	few	TGTGCCAGCAGTTTCGATTCCCCGTCGGGCAGGTACTTC	CASSFDSPSGRYF
TRBJ2-5	TRBV6-2/TRBV6-3	TRBD2	few	TGTGCCAGCAGTTCCCCTAGCGGGGGGGCCGGCAGCAAGACCCAGTACTTC	CASSSPSGGAGSKTQYF
TRBJ2-3	TRBV11-3	NA	few	TGTGCCAGCAGCTTAGGAACCCCTGGGGGTCGAGATACGCAGTATTTT	CASSLGTPGGRDTQYF
TRBJ2-1	TRBV20-1	TRBD2	few	TGCAGTGCTCTTAGCGGGGATTACAATGAGCAGTTCTTC	CSALSGDYNEQFF
TRBJ2-1	TRBV12-3/TRBV12-4	TRBD1	NA	TGTGCCAGCAGTTTAACTCGTCGGACAGGAAGCTCCTACAATGAGCAGTTCTTC	CASSLTRRTGSSYNEQFF
TRBJ1-4	TRBV7-9	NA	many	TGTGCCAGCTCGGCAGGGGCCAATGAAAAACTGTTTTTT	CASSAGANEKLFF
TRBJ2-5	TRBV5-1	NA	many	TGCGCCAGCAGCTTATCAGGGGATGAGACCCAGTACTTC	CASSLSGDETQYF
TRBJ1-1	TRBV5-1	NA	few	TGCGCCAGCAGCACACCTAGGGCTGAGAACACTGAAGCTTTCTTT	CASSTPRAENTEAFF
TRBJ2-7	TRBV7-9	TRBD1	many	TGTGCCAGCAGCAACTCAGGACAGGTCTACGAGCAGTACTTC	CASSNSGQVYEQYF
TRBJ2-5	TRBV20-1	TRBD1	few	TGCAGTGCTAACCCCGGGACAGGGGTCGAGACCCAGTACTTC	CSANPGTGVETQYF
TRBJ2-5	TRBV15	NA	once	TGTGTCACCAGCAGAGTACGAGGGGCTTGGGAGACCCAGTACTTC	CVTSRVRGAWETQYF
TRBJ2-5	TRBV28	NA	NA	TGTGCCAGCAGTTTGACGGGGGCGACCCAGTACTTC	CASSLTGATQYF
TRBJ2-5	TRBV7-2	TRBD1	NA	TGTGCCAGCAGCTCCCGACAGGGCCACCAAGAGACCCAGTACTTC	CASSSRQGHQETQYF
TRBJ2-5	TRBV29-1	TRBD2	few	TGCAGCGTTGCGTCGGGGGGGACTGAGACCCAGTACTTC	CSVASGGTETQYF
TRBJ1-3	TRBV7-2	NA	many	TGTGCCAGCAGCTTAGAGACAGCCAGCTCTGGAAACACCATATATTTT	CASSLETASSGNTIYF
TRBJ1-2	TRBV29-1	NA	NA	TGCAGCGGTCTACAGGGAATTTATGGCTACACCTTC	CSGLQGIYGYTF
TRBJ1-5	TRBV20-1	NA	many	TGCAGTGTGGGAGGGAAAGGCAATCAGCCCCAGCATTTT	CSVGGKGNQPQHF
TRBJ1-4	TRBV20-1	TRBD1	NA	TGCGGTGCTAGGGTCTCAAGACAGGGGAGGTCTAATGAAAAACTGTTTTTT	CGARVSRQGRSNEKLFF
TRBJ1-4	TRBV10-3	NA	NA	TGTGCCATCGGCAAAGGGGGAACGGGTGAAGAACTGTTTTTT	CAIGKGGTGEELFF
TRBJ2-5	TRBV20-1	NA	NA	TGCAGTGCTAGAGGCGGTTCTTTCTGGGAGACCCAGTACTTC	CSARGGSFWETQYF
TRBJ1-4	TRBV9	NA	NA	TGTGCCAGCAGCGTAGACCAGGGTAGGGAAAAACTGTTTTTT	CASSVDQGREKLFF
TRBJ2-1	TRBV15	NA	few	TGTGCCACCAGCAGAGATAGAGGGATAGGACTACCCATCAATGAGCAGTTCTTC	CATSRDRGIGLPINEQFF
TRBJ2-7	TRBV3-1	TRBD2	few	TGTGCCAGCAGCGTTTCACTAGCGGGGTTATCCTACGAGCAGTACTTC	CASSVSLAGLSYEQYF
TRBJ1-4	TRBV27	TRBD1	many	TGTGCCAGCAGTTTTGCAGGGGGCGCGGGTGAAAAACTGTTTTTT	CASSFAGGAGEKLFF
TRBJ2-3	TRBV2	TRBD2	NA	TGTGCTCAAATACAAGCGGGATTCACAGATACGCAGTATTTT	CAQIQAGFTDTQYF